Below, 18 T cell receptor beta chains from the same sample are listed, as sequenced in a study of T-cell reconstitution after alpha-beta-depleted transplantation in children. Unique molecular identifiers featured in how the TCRbeta library was prepared. TCRdb re-derived calls from the PCR reads in MiXCR, one entry per CDR3 protein. The sample yields just over 350,000 distinct CDR3 sequences, 13% seen once. Specimen: PBMCs, collected from the stem cell graft. These receptors were obtained from a human donor who donated a stem cell graft to a child with Fanconi anemia.

This clonotype was seen a few times. A much larger clonotype is one base distant, so this may be a read error. V gene TRBV20-1 combines with J gene TRBJ2-7; possible D gene TRBD2, 7 bases. Per the germline V gene, CDR1 is DFQATT and CDR2 is SNEGSKA (reference sequence). This CDR3 comprises 12 residues. V gave up 6 bases and J gave up 4 bases, with 13 bases separating them. Here the CDR3 DNA reads TGCAGTGCACTAAGGGGGGGTTACGAGCAGTACTTC. Protein product: CSALRGGYEQYF.

This clonotype was detected ten times or more. The rearrangement uses TRBV2 and TRBJ2-6, with D possibly being TRBD1 or TRBD2 (5 bases each). With 7 bases removed from V and 2 bases from J, the gap between germline ends came to 9 bases. This CDR3 spans 14 amino acids. CDR1 and CDR2 from the germline V gene are SNHLY and FYNNEI. This CDR3 is CASTRDAGANVLTF. CDR3 in DNA: TGTGCCAGCACGAGGGACGCTGGGGCCAACGTCCTGACTTTC.

At least ten counts were recorded for this clonotype. The rearrangement uses TRBV11-2 and TRBJ2-2, with D possibly TRBD1 on 6 matching bases. Germline assignment: CDR1 SGHAT and CDR2 FQNNGV. The CDR3 spans 15 residues. Trimming removed 5 bases at V and 0 bases at J, with 10 bases between. The DNA for the CDR3 is TGTGCCAGCAGCGCAGGACAGACGAACACCGGGGAGCTGTTTTTT. Translated: CASSAGQTNTGELFF.

This clonotype was seen a handful of times. The V gene is TRBV25-1, the J gene TRBJ1-1, with 7 positions matching TRBD1. This CDR3 has 14 amino acids. After removal of 2 bases from V and 4 bases from J, the junction contained 4 bases not matched to a gene. The germline V gene has CDR1 MGHDK and CDR2 SYGVNS. Here the CDR3 DNA reads TGTGCCAGCAGTGAACAGGGGGGTTCCACTGAAGCTTTCTTT. Protein: CASSEQGGSTEAFF.

The chain has TRBV5-6 and TRBJ2-6; D is uncertain. V was pared by 4 bases and J by 4 bases, with 15 bases between. This CDR3 has 16 residues. Germline CDR1 SGHDT, CDR2 YYEEEE. The CDR3 spells CASSPPWVSGANVLTF. DNA of the CDR3: TGTGCCAGCAGCCCCCCCTGGGTTTCGGGGGCCAACGTCCTGACTTTC.

The sample holds a few counts of this clonotype. The chain couples TRBV5-1 to TRBJ2-1; D may be TRBD1 (5 bases). The CDR3 runs to 14 residues. Trimming removed 1 base at V and 4 bases at J, with 9 bases between. CDR1 SGHRS and CDR2 YFSETQ come from the germline V gene. The CDR3 sequence: CASSLNTGYNEQFF. The CDR3 DNA sequence: TGCGCCAGCAGCTTGAATACAGGATACAATGAGCAGTTCTTC.

Only a few counts were recorded for this clonotype. J is TRBJ1-2 and V is TRBV12-3 or TRBV12-4, with D unresolved. The V gene lost 6 bases and the J gene lost 8 bases, with 10 bases spanning the gap. This CDR3 is built from 11 residues. The CDR3 sequence: CASSLAAGYTF. DNA for the CDR3: TGTGCCAGCAGCCTGGCAGCAGGCTACACCTTC.

This clonotype was recorded many times. This sequence joins TRBV12-3 or TRBV12-4 and TRBJ2-2; the D gene is possibly TRBD2 (5 bases). Trimming left V 3 bases short and J 7 bases short, with 6 bases between. The CDR3 totals 12 residues. CDR3 DNA: TGTGCCAGCAGTTTCGGGATCGGGGAGCTGTTTTTT. This sequence encodes CASSFGIGELFF.

This chain connects TRBV5-5 to TRBJ1-5; D ambiguous. CDR1 is SGHKS, CDR2 YYEKEE, per germline (reference sequence). V lost 4 bases to trimming and J lost 6 bases, with 20 bases between them. The CDR3 covers 16 residues. The CDR3 here is CASSAGPIPRVQPQHF. CDR3 in DNA: TGTGCCAGCAGCGCCGGACCCATTCCCCGGGTTCAGCCCCAGCATTTT.

In its sample, this clonotype was seen a few times. J is TRBJ2-6 and V is TRBV5-1; 8 bases agree with TRBD2. This CDR3 comprises 18 residues. The V gene's germline CDR1 is SGHRS and CDR2 YFSETQ. The ends lost 1 base at V and 3 bases at J; junction bases unmatched: 9. Written as DNA, the CDR3 is TGCGCCAGCAGCTTGCGGTTCGGGGGGGCAAGTGGGGCCAACGTCCTGACTTTC. It is translated as CASSLRFGGASGANVLTF.

This clonotype was detected only a few times. The V gene is TRBV7-2, the J gene TRBJ2-5, with 10 bases identical to TRBD2. With 5 bases clipped from V and 2 bases from J, the junction kept 8 bases outside the gene matches. This CDR3 is built from 16 residues. CDR1 is SGHTA, CDR2 FQGNSA, per germline. The DNA for the CDR3 is TGTGCCAGCAGCCGAGGGTCTAGCGGGGGTCAAGAGACCCAGTACTTC. This encodes CASSRGSSGGQETQYF.

This chain uses TRBV9 with TRBJ2-3; TRBD2 aligns across 9 bases. This CDR3 has 17 amino acids. The trim removed 0 bases at V and 1 base at J, leaving 6 bases unmatched. CDR1 SGDLS and CDR2 YYNGEE come from the germline V gene. The CDR3, as DNA: TGTGCCAGCAGCGTAGGGCCGGCTAGCGGGGGCACAGATACGCAGTATTTT. Its protein product is CASSVGPASGGTDTQYF.

The V and J genes are TRBV27 and TRBJ1-5; tentatively, D is TRBD1 (5 bases). Trimming stripped 6 bases from V and 1 base from J, with 22 bases between. Germline V gene data show CDR1 as MNHEY and CDR2 as SMNVEV (reference sequence). The CDR3 covers 18 residues. CDR3 region: CASRPGHRVPGSNQPQHF. In nucleotides, the CDR3 is TGTGCCAGCAGGCCCGGACATAGAGTCCCCGGGAGCAATCAGCCCCAGCATTTT.

This clonotype was seen more than once but under ten times. This chain joins TRBV11-2 and TRBJ2-7; 8 nucleotides match TRBD1. Germline values: CDR1 SGHAT, CDR2 FQNNGV. The CDR3 has 15 amino acids. With V trimmed by 6 bases and J by 4 bases, 11 bases remained unmatched. CDR3 sequence reads: CASRKIGTGIYEQYF. The DNA of the CDR3 is TGTGCCAGCAGAAAAATAGGGACAGGAATATACGAGCAGTACTTC. Together with reference TRBV11-2 and TRBJ2-7, the CDR3 gives the full variable domain: EAGVAQSPRYKIIEKRQSVAFWCNPISGHATLYWYQQILGQGPKLLIQFQNNGVVDDSQLPKDRFSAERLKGVDSTLKIQPAKLEDSAVYLCASRKIGTGIYEQYFGPGTRLTVT.

The chain uses TRBV19 and TRBJ1-2; the match to TRBD1 covers 10 bases. The germline V gene has CDR1 LNHDA and CDR2 SQIVND (reference sequence). V trimming: 5 bases; J trimming: 4 bases; junction bases outside the gene matches: 1. This CDR3 has 13 amino acids. In nucleotides, the CDR3 is TGTGCCAGTAGTCGACAGGGGGCCTATGGCTACACCTTC. Its protein is CASSRQGAYGYTF.

This clonotype was counted between two and nine times. The rearrangement uses TRBV5-1 and TRBJ1-4; 7 bases map to TRBD1. The V segment lost 0 bases and the J segment 5 bases; nucleotides outside the gene matches: 7. This CDR3 has 16 residues. In germline, CDR1 is SGHRS, CDR2 YFSETQ. The CDR3 here is CASSLERGLGNEKLFF. As DNA, the CDR3 is TGCGCCAGCAGCTTGGAAAGGGGGCTGGGGAATGAAAAACTGTTTTTT.

This clonotype has more than one count but fewer than ten. The chain joins TRBV5-1 to TRBJ1-2; a weak D match, TRBD1 (5 bases). This CDR3 spans 15 amino acids. The V gene's germline CDR1 is SGHRS and CDR2 YFSETQ. V was cut by 1 base and J by 10 bases, with 20 bases left in between. CDR3: CASSLLGPAGRTYTF. DNA for the CDR3: TGCGCCAGCAGCTTGTTGGGACCGGCAGGGAGGACCTACACCTTC.

The genes are TRBV29-1 and TRBJ1-2; the match to TRBD1 covers 8 bases. The CDR3 contains 14 residues. The V and J ends lost 5 bases and 1 base, in that order; junction bases with no gene match: 6. Germline loops: CDR1 SQVTM, CDR2 ANQGSEA. CDR3 DNA: TGCAGCGTTTCCGGGACAGGCCTTAACTATGGCTACACCTTC. Protein product: CSVSGTGLNYGYTF.